This T cell receptor (beta chain) stems from a study of T-cell reconstitution after alpha-beta-depleted transplantation in children. This clonotype turned up a few times. Germline lookup yields CDR1 KGHDR and CDR2 SFDVKD. This CDR3 spans 12 amino acids. J gave up 13 bases and V 3 bases, and 2 bases lay outside the gene matches. The library targeted TCRbeta and was prepared with unique molecular identifiers. MiXCR, applied by TCRdb to the PCR reads, yields one record per CDR3 protein. The table shows a few hundred thousand distinct CDR3 sequences, with about an eighth occurring only once. This material consisted of PBMCs from the stem cell graft donor, taken from the stem cell graft. The origin of this receptor is a human donor who donated a stem cell graft to a child with combined immunodeficiency. The rearrangement uses TRBV24-1 and TRBJ2-3; 11 nucleotides align to TRBD2. In DNA, the CDR3 is TGTGCCACCAGTGATCCGGGACTAGCGGAGTATTTT. It is translated as CATSDPGLAEYF.